This T cell receptor (beta chain) was observed in a study of blood T cell repertoires in COVID-19. About the research overall: Sites across the United States, Italy and Spain contributed samples from acute and convalescent COVID-19.

V dropped 5 bases and J dropped 0 bases, with 10 bases sitting between them. This CDR3 region has 15 residues. Germline-derived CDR1 and CDR2 are SGHTA and FQGNSA. On this clone: At the DNA level, this CDR3 is encoded by other sequences in the same sample as well.

Produced via immunoSEQ multiplex PCR; TCRdb's table is partial and in-frame only. The sample contains approximately 190,000 clones, around 85% of which appear only once. The sequence was obtained from a man between 65 and 79 years old with active or convalescent COVID-19. The sample comprised peripheral blood. The rearrangement uses TRBV7-2 and TRBJ1-4, with a weak D call TRBD1 (6 bases). The CDR3 protein is CASSPRQATNEKLFF. In DNA, the CDR3 is TGTGCCAGCAGCCCCAGACAGGCAACTAATGAAAAACTGTTTTTT.